This TCR beta chain stems from a study of T-cell reconstitution after alpha-beta-depleted transplantation in children. Findings of the study overall: Several hundred expanded graft clones reportedly gave rise to the alpha-beta T cells present about two months after transplant. T-cell counts and diversity at one year following transplant were attributed mainly to newly produced T cells.

Worth noting for this clonotype: The antigen remains unidentified.

Unique molecular identifiers tagged the TCRbeta library. One entry per CDR3 protein, called by TCRdb with MiXCR from the PCR reads. The sample holds about 48,000 distinct CDR3 sequences, 5.8% seen once. The CDR3 extends over 14 amino acids. Germline CDR1 is SGHDT and CDR2 is YYEEEE. Between the trimmed V and J ends, which lost 1 base and 2 bases, there was a span of 10 bases. The genes are TRBV5-6 and TRBJ2-7, with no clear D. The sequenced sample was PBMCs, mostly from graft donor cells, obtained 60 days after TCRalphabeta/CD19-depleted stem cell transplant. The clonotype was recovered from a female patient under 10 years old who had a stem cell transplant for aplastic anemia, so the T cells may come from the graft donor. CDR3 protein: CASSLRRSTYEQYF. The CDR3, as DNA: TGTGCCAGCAGCTTGAGGCGGTCAACCTACGAGCAGTACTTC.